These 26 T cell receptor beta chains were all obtained from the same sample, sequenced in a study of blood T cell repertoires in COVID-19. TCRdb's copy holds only in-frame clones and misses some; the assay was immunoSEQ multiplex PCR. Found here are over 150,000 clones, about 80% of them singletons; the top ten hold roughly 3.4%. The sequenced sample consisted of PBMCs or T cells enriched from blood (not recorded which). The receptor source for this set is a woman in her sixties or seventies who had recovered from COVID-19.

This clone is a singleton in its sample. This sequence joins TRBV6-5 and TRBJ2-7, with 7 bases that match TRBD1. V lost 6 bases, J lost 2 bases, and 7 bases stayed unmatched. Germline V gives CDR1 MNHEY, CDR2 SVGAGI. The CDR3 extends over 14 amino acids. Written as DNA, the CDR3 is TGTGCCAGCAGCCAGGACAGGCTAACCTACGAGCAGTACTTC. It yields the protein CASSQDRLTYEQYF.

The V and J genes are TRBV19 and TRBJ1-5; TRBD1 matches at 7 bases. The germline CDR1 and CDR2 sequences are LNHDA and SQIVND (reference sequence). The CDR3 consists of 16 residues. Trimming at V came to 4 bases and at J to 0 bases, leaving 6 bases not matched to a gene. The CDR3 here is CASSTGQIYSNQPQHF. The CDR3 DNA reads as TGTGCCAGTAGTACGGGACAGATTTATAGCAATCAGCCCCAGCATTTT.

This rearrangement joins TRBV24-1 to TRBJ1-4; the D gene is possibly TRBD1 (6 bases). The CDR3 has 15 residues. Trimming removed 4 bases at V and 8 bases at J, with 16 bases between. Germline V lookup: CDR1 KGHDR, CDR2 SFDVKD. The CDR3 here is CATSEIQGLREKLFF. The CDR3 DNA reads TGTGCCACCAGTGAAATACAGGGTTTACGCGAAAAACTGTTTTTT.

The genes are TRBV18 and TRBJ2-7; a possible D gene is TRBD2 (6 bases). From germline, CDR1 is KGHSH and CDR2 LQKENI. The CDR3 is 17 amino acids. The V end lost 0 bases, the J end lost 0 bases, and 15 bases lay between the germline ends. The CDR3 sequence: CASSPPRRGRSSYEQYF. The CDR3 DNA sequence: TGTGCCAGCTCACCACCCCGGCGGGGCCGAAGCTCCTACGAGCAGTACTTC.

The rearrangement joins TRBV6-5 to TRBJ2-1; D is possibly TRBD1 (6 bases). V dropped 5 bases and J dropped 5 bases, with 13 bases sitting between them. This CDR3 comprises 14 residues. Germline-derived CDR1 and CDR2 are MNHEY and SVGAGI. CDR3 region: CASSLDRLNNEQFF. In nucleotides, the CDR3 is TGTGCCAGCAGTCTAGACAGGCTTAACAATGAGCAGTTCTTC.

The CDR3 protein is CASSATRTDSKGGYTF. The CDR3 coding sequence is TGTGCCAGCAGTGCCACTCGGACAGACTCAAAGGGTGGCTACACCTTC. This chain joins TRBV6-6 and TRBJ1-2, with D tentatively TRBD1 (6 bases). The CDR3 extends over 16 amino acids. Germline values: CDR1 MNHNY, CDR2 SVGAGI (reference sequence). Between the trimmed V and J ends, which lost 5 bases and 7 bases, there was a span of 23 bases.

The CDR3 spells CASSPGQLSYGYTF. Here the CDR3 DNA reads TGCGCCAGCAGCCCGGGACAGCTTTCCTATGGCTACACCTTC. The chain combines TRBV4-1 with TRBJ1-2; 7 bases map to TRBD1. The V segment lost 4 bases and the J segment 4 bases; nucleotides outside the gene matches: 6. Germline CDR1 reads MGHRA; CDR2 reads YSYEKL. CDR3 length: 14 amino acids.

This clone has just one count. The V and J genes are TRBV19 and TRBJ1-1; D remains ambiguous. Trimming stripped 6 bases from V and 1 base from J, with 12 bases between. CDR3 length: 14 residues. Germline CDR1 reads LNHDA; CDR2 reads SQIVND (reference sequence). CDR3 in amino acids: CASSFISGNTEAFF. DNA for the CDR3: TGTGCCAGTAGCTTCATCTCCGGGAACACTGAAGCTTTCTTT. The full variable domain, completed using reference TRBV19 and TRBJ1-1, is DGGITQSPKYLFRKEGQNVTLSCEQNLNHDAMYWYRQDPGQGLRLIYYSQIVNDFQKGDIAEGYSVSREKKESFPLTVTSAQKNPTAFYLCASSFISGNTEAFFGQGTRLTVV.

The V call is TRBV30, the J call TRBJ1-2; D perhaps matches TRBD1 (5 bases). Germline CDR1 and CDR2: GTSNPN and SVGIG (reference sequence). CDR3 length: 14 amino acids. V was clipped by 0 bases and J by 8 bases, with 16 bases between them. DNA for the CDR3: TGTGCCTGGAGTGTATCATTCGGGGGGTACGGCTACACCTTC. It yields the protein CAWSVSFGGYGYTF.

The rearrangement joins TRBV24-1 to TRBJ2-1, with 7 nucleotides matching TRBD1. CDR3 length equals 16 residues. The junction had 9 bases not matched to a gene; V was cut back by 3 bases and J by 5 bases. CDR1 is KGHDR, CDR2 SFDVKD, per germline. The CDR3 nucleotides read TGTGCCACCAGTGATCCGAGGACAGGTACGAACAATGAGCAGTTCTTC. Translating it yields CATSDPRTGTNNEQFF.

This chain links TRBV6-5 with TRBJ1-2; 9 bases line up with TRBD1. Germline CDR1 and CDR2: MNHEY and SVGAGI. Germline trimming cut 4 bases from V and 8 bases from J; bases unmatched to any gene: 5. The CDR3 loop spans 13 amino acids. CDR3 sequence (DNA): TGTGCCAGCAGTTCCGGGACAGGGCGCGGCTACACCTTC. It specifies CASSSGTGRGYTF.

CDR3 sequence reads: CASSQGDREAYGYTF. CDR3 DNA: TGCGCCAGCAGCCAAGGGGACAGGGAGGCCTATGGCTACACCTTC. V usage is TRBV4-1 and J usage is TRBJ1-2; 9 positions match TRBD1. This CDR3 is 15 amino acids long. The ends lost 1 base at V and 4 bases at J; junction bases unmatched: 4. Germline lookup yields CDR1 MGHRA and CDR2 YSYEKL.

This clone was seen only once. CDR3 sequence reads: CASSSSASRRSYNEQFF. The CDR3 nucleotides read TGTGCCAGCAGTTCCTCCGCTAGCAGGCGGTCCTACAATGAGCAGTTCTTC. The chain couples TRBV27 to TRBJ2-1; possible D gene TRBD2, 5 bases. The germline V gene encodes CDR1 MNHEY and CDR2 SMNVEV (reference sequence). V was clipped by 4 bases and J by 1 base, with 17 bases between them. The length of the CDR3 is 17 residues.

The J gene is TRBJ1-6, the V gene TRBV23-1, with TRBD1 matching over 8 bases. TRBV23-1 counts as an open reading frame of uncertain function. This CDR3 is 15 amino acids long. V was clipped by 3 bases and J by 14 bases; unmatched bases: 12. The CDR3 DNA sequence: TGCGCCAGCAGTCACCCTGGACAGGGTATTAGGACCCTCCACTTT. Translating gives CASSHPGQGIRTLHF.

The chain links TRBV12-2 to TRBJ2-2; the table gives TRBD2 as D, unverified against the DNA. TRBV12-2 is given as a pseudogene. This CDR3 region has 20 residues. CDR3 protein: CASRLEISGLAGGDTGELFF. As DNA, the CDR3 is TGTGCAAGTCGCTTGGAAATTTCCGGACTAGCGGGGGGAGACACCGGGGAGCTGTTTTTT.

This chain links TRBV7-5 with TRBJ1-6; TRBD1, the table's D call, was not compared with the DNA. TRBV7-5 constitutes a pseudogene. This CDR3 is built from 14 residues. CDR3 in amino acids: CARSQGQGGSPLHF. CDR3 sequence (DNA): TGTGCCAGAAGCCAAGGACAGGGAGGCTCACCCCTCCACTTT.

The genes are TRBV4-1 and TRBJ2-1; 9 bases are shared with TRBD1. CDR3 length: 13 residues. V lost 5 bases, J lost 8 bases, and 4 bases stayed unmatched. Germline CDR1 reads MGHRA; CDR2 reads YSYEKL. CDR3 amino acids: CASSGTGRHEQFF. The CDR3 DNA is TGCGCCAGCAGCGGGACAGGGCGCCATGAGCAGTTCTTC.

The V call is TRBV27, the J call TRBJ2-1; 10 nucleotides match TRBD2. The CDR3 is 18 residues long. Germline V lookup: CDR1 MNHEY, CDR2 SMNVEV (reference sequence). J lost 4 bases, V lost 3 bases, and 12 bases had no gene match. The CDR3 region is CASSLASGGTTSYNEQFF. DNA for the CDR3: TGTGCCAGCAGTTTGGCTAGCGGGGGTACCACCTCGTACAATGAGCAGTTCTTC.

This chain joins TRBV18 and TRBJ1-2, with 8 bases fitting TRBD1. Trimming cost V 5 bases and J 8 bases; bases outside gene matches: 7. CDR3 length: 13 amino acids. Looked up from germline, CDR1 is KGHSH and CDR2 is LQKENI. DNA of the CDR3: TGTGCCAGCTCATTGACAGGGGCGTGGGGCTACACCTTC. Translated, it gives CASSLTGAWGYTF. The full variable domain, its missing parts supplied by reference TRBV18 and TRBJ1-2, is NAGVMQNPRHLVRRRGQEARLRCSPMKGHSHVYWYRQLPEEGLKFMVYLQKENIIDESGMPKERFSAEFPKEGPSILRIQQVVRGDSAAYFCASSLTGAWGYTFGSGTRLTVV.

This clone was found a few times. The genes are TRBV10-3 and TRBJ1-2, with D possibly TRBD1 on 5 matching bases. The CDR3 runs 16 residues. V lost 4 bases to trimming and J lost 0 bases, with 15 bases between them. Per germline, CDR1 ENHRY and CDR2 SYGVKD. CDR3 region: CAISGGLRLANYGYTF. The CDR3 DNA is TGTGCCATCAGTGGGGGCCTCCGCCTCGCTAACTATGGCTACACCTTC.

The rearrangement joins TRBV19 to TRBJ2-7; D perhaps matches TRBD2 (5 bases). Germline CDR1 LNHDA, CDR2 SQIVND (reference sequence). V was clipped by 3 bases and J by 3 bases, with 15 bases between them. This CDR3 contains 15 residues. CDR3 region: CASSMSLAPDYEQYF. The CDR3 DNA is TGTGCCAGTAGTATGTCGCTAGCCCCCGACTACGAGCAGTACTTC. The full variable domain, its missing parts supplied by reference TRBV19 and TRBJ2-7, is DGGITQSPKYLFRKEGQNVTLSCEQNLNHDAMYWYRQDPGQGLRLIYYSQIVNDFQKGDIAEGYSVSREKKESFPLTVTSAQKNPTAFYLCASSMSLAPDYEQYFGPGTRLTVT.

The gene calls are TRBV4-2 and TRBJ2-5; 7 bases agree with TRBD2. CDR1 and CDR2 from the germline V gene are LGHNA and YNFKEQ. V dropped 0 bases and J dropped 2; count of bases not matched to a gene: 3. CDR3 length: 15 residues. CDR3 residues: CASSQDGLEQETQYF. The CDR3 region has the DNA TGTGCCAGCAGCCAAGACGGACTAGAACAAGAGACCCAGTACTTC.

This chain connects TRBV5-6 to TRBJ1-1; D is perhaps TRBD1 (6 bases). This CDR3 has 15 amino acids. V lost 3 bases and J 3 bases, leaving 15 bases between the germline ends. Germline-derived CDR1 and CDR2 are SGHDT and YYEEEE. The CDR3 protein is CASSSAGEGDTEAFF. CDR3 DNA sequence: TGTGCCAGCAGCTCTGCCGGGGAGGGGGACACTGAAGCTTTCTTT. The entire variable domain, with the rest obtained from reference TRBV5-6 and TRBJ1-1, is as follows: DAGVTQSPTHLIKTRGQQVTLRCSPKSGHDTVSWYQQALGQGPQFIFQYYEEEERQRGNFPDRFSGHQFPNYSSELNVNALLLGDSALYLCASSSAGEGDTEAFFGQGTRLTVV.

This sequence joins TRBV5-1 and TRBJ2-3, with 9 bases lining up with TRBD2. The CDR3 runs 13 residues. J was trimmed by 6 bases and V by 4 bases; bases with no gene match: 3. CDR1 and CDR2 (germline): SGHRS, YFSETQ. The CDR3 coding sequence is TGCGCCAGCAGCCGCGGGGGGGCGGATACGCAGTATTTT. The encoded protein is CASSRGGADTQYF.

This chain links TRBV3-1 (or the pseudogene TRBV3-2) with TRBJ1-5; 9 nucleotides agree with TRBD1. The CDR3 has 15 residues. V was pared by 6 bases and J by 2 bases, with 5 bases of the junction left unmatched. CDR1 and CDR2 from the germline V gene are LGHDT and YNNKEL (reference sequence). The CDR3 sequence is CASRGTGGGNQPQHF. The CDR3 DNA follows: TGTGCCAGCAGGGGTACAGGGGGCGGCAATCAGCCCCAGCATTTT.

The gene calls are TRBV3-1 (or the pseudogene TRBV3-2) and TRBJ1-3, with D unclear. V lost 0 bases and J lost 4, with 7 bases in between. The CDR3 spans 14 residues. CDR1 LGHDT and CDR2 YNNKEL come from the germline V gene (reference sequence). CDR3: CASSQDLPGNTIYF. The CDR3 bases are TGTGCCAGCAGCCAAGATCTTCCCGGAAACACCATATATTTT.